These T cell receptor beta chains were read from a single sample in a study of blood T cell repertoires in COVID-19. Method: immunoSEQ multiplex PCR; TCRdb's copy keeps in-frame clones and lacks some. The sample lists roughly 72,000 clones; over 75% were seen once. The specimen was peripheral blood. Every receptor here comes from a human donor in a cohort sampled during active COVID-19. Both conserved end residues are part of each CDR3. The D gene is left open where the match is weak.

TRBJ2-7	TRBD2	TRBV5-1	TGCGCCAGCAGCTCGGCGGGGGGCCCGGGCGAGCAGTACTTC	CASSSAGGPGEQYF
TRBJ2-3	TRBD1	TRBV2	TGTGCCAGCCTTCAGCGGGGACAGGGCGGCGCAGATACGCAGTATTTT	CASLQRGQGGADTQYF
TRBJ2-5	-	TRBV23-1	TGCGCCAGCAGTCAATCAACGCGGCCTCGACAAGAGACCCAGTACTTC	CASSQSTRPRQETQYF
TRBJ1-3	-	TRBV11-2	TGTGCCAGCAGCTTACTTTCAGCTGGAAACACCATATATTTT	CASSLLSAGNTIYF
TRBJ1-2	-	TRBV10-3	TGTGCCACCAAACCGGGACAACCCTATGGCTACACCTTC	CATKPGQPYGYTF
TRBJ1-4	-	TRBV5-4	TGTGCCAGCAGCTTACAGGCTACTGGAGAAAAACTGTTTTTT	CASSLQATGEKLFF
TRBJ1-3	-	TRBV28	TGTGCCAGCAATCTTTTCTCTGGAAACACCATATATTTT	CASNLFSGNTIYF
TRBJ2-1	TRBD1	TRBV27	TGTGCCAGCACCGGGACAGGCTCCTACAATGAGCAGTTCTTC	CASTGTGSYNEQFF
TRBJ1-5	TRBD1	TRBV7-2	TGTGCCAGCAGCTTTCGGGGACAGCTAAATCAGCCCCAGCATTTT	CASSFRGQLNQPQHF
TRBJ1-1	TRBD1	TRBV7-2	TGTGCCAGCAGCTCCACAGGGGGAAGAAGCACTGAAGCTTTCTTT	CASSSTGGRSTEAFF
TRBJ2-7	-	TRBV28	TGTGCCAGCAGTTCTCCCCTCGGTGGAGGTTCACGCTACGAGCAGTACTTC	CASSSPLGGGSRYEQYF
TRBJ2-5	-	TRBV3-1/TRBV3-2	TGTGCCAGCAGCCATGCCGGGGGACGGGAAGAGACCCAGTACTTC	CASSHAGGREETQYF
TRBJ2-3	TRBD2	TRBV5-1	TGCGCCAGCAGCTCGAGCGGGGGGGAAGATACGCAGTATTTT	CASSSSGGEDTQYF
TRBJ1-2	-	TRBV5-4	TGTGCCAGCAGCTTGGGATCCACAGGAGGGCATGGCTACACCTTC	CASSLGSTGGHGYTF
TRBJ2-1	TRBD2	TRBV7-3	TGTGCCAGCAGCTTATTCGCTAGCGGGGGTACCTACAATGAGCAGTTCTTC	CASSLFASGGTYNEQFF
TRBJ1-2	TRBD1	TRBV7-2	TGTGCCAGCAGCTCTCGACAGGGCAACTATGGCTACACCTTC	CASSSRQGNYGYTF